These 10 T cell receptor beta chains share one sample of origin, sequenced in a study of T cell responses to AZD1222 COVID-19 vaccine. TCRdb's copy holds only in-frame clones and misses some; the assay was immunoSEQ multiplex PCR. The sample yields some 130,000 clones, 90% to 95% seen once. Source: peripheral blood, taken 28 days after the second AZD1222 dose. Every receptor here comes from an adult who received the AZD1222 COVID-19 vaccine.

V is TRBV5-1 and J is TRBJ1-5; D is unresolved. Deletions cut 5 bases from V and 9 bases from J, with 21 bases between. The germline gives CDR1 SGHRS, CDR2 YFSETQ. The CDR3 is made up of 15 amino acids. This chain's CDR3 is CASRPDSDRSGPQHF. In DNA, the CDR3 is TGCGCCAGCAGACCGGATTCGGACCGCTCTGGGCCCCAGCATTTT.

This chain uses TRBV19 with TRBJ1-4; TRBD1 matches at 10 bases. The CDR3 is 15 amino acids. Unmatched junction bases numbered 7, after V lost 5 bases and J lost 7 bases. The germline V gene encodes CDR1 LNHDA and CDR2 SQIVND (reference sequence). The CDR3 nucleotides read TGTGCCAGTAGTGACTACGGGACAGGGGCTGAAAAACTGTTTTTT. It is translated as CASSDYGTGAEKLFF.

The chain carries TRBV11-2 and TRBJ2-5; a possible D gene is TRBD2 (6 bases). The CDR3 spans 13 residues. V was cut by 5 bases and J by 3 bases, with 10 bases left in between. Germline V gene data show CDR1 as SGHAT and CDR2 as FQNNGV. The CDR3 spells CASSIGGEETQYF. The CDR3 DNA follows: TGTGCCAGCAGCATCGGCGGGGAAGAGACCCAGTACTTC.

The gene calls are TRBV9 and TRBJ1-5, with TRBD1 as a possible D gene (5 bases). The CDR3 contains 15 residues. The germline gives CDR1 SGDLS, CDR2 YYNGEE. V lost 0 bases to trimming and J lost 3 bases, with 10 bases between them. The chain's CDR3 is CASSVGPGSNQPQHF. The DNA of the CDR3 is TGTGCCAGCAGCGTAGGGCCAGGGTCCAATCAGCCCCAGCATTTT.

V is TRBV7-2 and J is TRBJ1-1; no firm D call. V was trimmed by 3 bases and J by 6 bases, leaving 8 bases between them. The CDR3 contains 12 residues. The germline gives CDR1 SGHTA, CDR2 FQGNSA. As DNA, the CDR3 is TGTGCCAGCAGCTTTCTCAACGCTGAAGCTTTCTTT. It codes for CASSFLNAEAFF.

The CDR3 region has the DNA TGTGCCAGCAGCCAAGGGCCAGGGGACTCCTTCTCTGGAAACACCATATATTTT. Amino acid sequence: CASSQGPGDSFSGNTIYF. This chain connects TRBV4-2 to TRBJ1-3; D possibly corresponds to TRBD1 (6 bases). The CDR3 has 18 amino acids. Germline lookup yields CDR1 LGHNA and CDR2 YNFKEQ. Between the trimmed V and J ends, which lost 1 base and 0 bases, there was a span of 16 bases.

The chain has TRBV3-1 (or the pseudogene TRBV3-2) and TRBJ2-5; 8 positions match TRBD2. The CDR3 is 15 residues long. The J segment lost 7 bases and the V segment lost 2 bases, leaving 9 bases of the junction unmatched. Germline CDR1 reads LGHDT; CDR2 reads YNNKEL (reference sequence). The DNA for the CDR3 is TGTGCCAGCAGCCAATCCGGGACTAGGGCAGGGACCCAGTACTTC. Translation: CASSQSGTRAGTQYF.

This clone was picked up one time. The chain links TRBV2 to TRBJ1-1; D unclear. Germline lookup yields CDR1 SNHLY and CDR2 FYNNEI. The V end lost 2 bases, the J end lost 4 bases, and 8 bases lay between the germline ends. The CDR3 is made up of 13 amino acids. The CDR3 here is CASSEITTTEAFF. The CDR3 nucleotides read TGTGCCAGCAGTGAAATAACAACCACTGAAGCTTTCTTT. Full variable domain (rest looked up from reference TRBV2 and TRBJ1-1): EPEVTQTPSHQVTQMGQEVILRCVPISNHLYFYWYRQILGQKVEFLVSFYNNEISEKSEIFDDQFSVERPDGSNFTLKIRSTKLEDSAMYFCASSEITTTEAFFGQGTRLTVV.

Concerning this clone: Relative to the germline gene, one junction end is altered; a read error may explain this. The V call is TRBV20-1, the J call TRBJ1-4; D remains unclear. The CDR3 totals 11 residues. Germline V CDR1 and CDR2: DFQATT, SNEGSKA (reference sequence). The CDR3 coding sequence is TGCAGTGCTAGGGGTTCAGAAACTACGGTTTTT. Translating it yields CSARGSETTVF.

The chain links TRBV5-6 to TRBJ1-6, with a possible D match to TRBD1 (5 bases). The CDR3 sequence is 13 residues long. Trimming stripped 4 bases from V and 8 bases from J, with 10 bases between. CDR1 and CDR2 from the germline V gene are SGHDT and YYEEEE. This chain's CDR3 is CASSLGPDSPLHF. Here the CDR3 DNA reads TGTGCCAGCAGCCTGGGGCCGGATTCACCCCTCCACTTT.